The T cell receptor (beta chain) under discussion was sequenced for a study of blood T cell repertoires in COVID-19. Overall study: Nucleic acid was either cDNA or gDNA, and it came from T cells, B-cell-depleted T cells, or PBMCs.

Some clones are missing from TCRdb's copy, which holds only in-frame ones; the method was immunoSEQ multiplex PCR. The table includes more than 60,000 clones, 82% detected once. CDR1 is MNHEY and CDR2 is SMNVEV in the germline V gene (reference sequence). The CDR3 extends over 16 amino acids. J gave up 3 bases and V 5 bases, and 10 bases lay outside the gene matches. Specimen: peripheral blood. The chain uses TRBV27 and TRBJ2-3; 8 bases map to TRBD1. This TCR came from an elderly woman with acute or convalescent COVID-19. The DNA of the CDR3 is TGTGCCAGCAGTACGGACAGGGATATTCGGACAGATACGCAGTATTTT. This codes for CASSTDRDIRTDTQYF.